Below are 32 T cell receptor beta chains sequenced from a single sample in a study of tumor-infiltrating lymphocytes in localized non-small cell lung cancer. Repertoires were generated with immunoSEQ multiplex PCR, while TCRdb's copy carries only in-frame clones and drops some. This table holds about 8,400 clones, around 77% found once. The sequenced sample consisted of lung tumor tissue. These TCRs come from a human donor with non-small cell lung cancer.

Comment on this clone: The junction differs from germline at one of its ends, possibly a read error. The V and J genes are TRBV7-7 and TRBJ2-1; D gene ambiguous. CDR3 size: 11 residues. Germline loops: CDR1 SSHAT, CDR2 FNYEAQ (reference sequence). CDR3 sequence reads: CASSFFDEQFF. CDR3 DNA sequence: TGTGCTAGCAGCTTTTTCGATGAGCAGTTCTTC.

This CDR3 reads CASRLRDNNEKLFF. The CDR3 DNA follows: TGTGCCAGTAGGCTCCGGGACAATAATGAAAAACTGTTTTTT. The chain is built from TRBV19 and TRBJ1-4; D might be TRBD1 (6 bases). This CDR3 has 14 amino acids. Per the germline V gene, CDR1 is LNHDA and CDR2 is SQIVND (reference sequence). V lost 6 bases and J 4 bases, leaving 12 bases between the germline ends. Full variable domain (outside the CDR3, taken from reference TRBV19 and TRBJ1-4): DGGITQSPKYLFRKEGQNVTLSCEQNLNHDAMYWYRQDPGQGLRLIYYSQIVNDFQKGDIAEGYSVSREKKESFPLTVTSAQKNPTAFYLCASRLRDNNEKLFFGSGTQLSVL.

The chain is built from TRBV5-4 and TRBJ2-1; D possibly corresponds to TRBD2 (6 bases). V was clipped by 4 bases and J by 7 bases, with 9 bases between them. The CDR3 is 12 residues long. CDR1 and CDR2 from the germline V gene are SGHNT and YYREEE (reference sequence). The CDR3 loop reads CASSVRGNEQFF. DNA of the CDR3: TGTGCCAGCAGCGTCCGGGGGAATGAGCAGTTCTTC.

V gene TRBV18 combines with J gene TRBJ2-3, with 9 bases matching TRBD1. Germline V gives CDR1 KGHSH, CDR2 LQKENI. The CDR3 loop spans 15 amino acids. With 6 bases clipped from V and 0 bases from J, the junction kept 4 bases outside the gene matches. The chain's CDR3 is CASSFGQGSTDTQYF. The DNA for the CDR3 is TGTGCCAGCTCTTTCGGACAGGGGAGCACAGATACGCAGTATTTT.

The chain combines TRBV7-2 with TRBJ1-6; weak D call: TRBD1 (6 bases). The CDR3 consists of 15 residues. The germline V gene encodes CDR1 SGHTA and CDR2 FQGNSA. Trimming removed 5 bases at V and 5 bases at J, with 13 bases between. CDR3: CASSPDDRNNSPLHF. CDR3 coding DNA: TGTGCCAGCAGCCCGGACGACAGGAATAATTCACCCCTCCACTTT.

The rearrangement joins TRBV5-4 to TRBJ2-3; 11 bases agree with TRBD2. The CDR3 sequence is 17 residues long. The J segment lost 4 bases and the V segment lost 2 bases, leaving 9 bases of the junction unmatched. Germline-derived CDR1 and CDR2 are SGHNT and YYREEE (reference sequence). The CDR3 reads CASSFSGRAVWADTQYF. The CDR3 DNA reads TGTGCCAGCAGCTTTAGCGGGAGGGCCGTTTGGGCAGATACGCAGTATTTT.

This chain uses TRBV7-2 with TRBJ2-1; D might be TRBD2 (5 bases). V was pared by 0 bases and J by 8 bases, with 14 bases between. The germline V gene has CDR1 SGHTA and CDR2 FQGNSA. The CDR3 has 15 residues. The CDR3 reads CASSLATNFGDEQFF. The CDR3 DNA sequence: TGTGCCAGCAGCTTAGCGACTAACTTCGGTGATGAGCAGTTCTTC.

V usage is TRBV28 and J usage is TRBJ1-1, with a weak D call TRBD1 (5 bases). CDR1 is MDHEN and CDR2 is SYDVKM in the germline V gene. V lost 3 bases and J lost 1, with 12 bases in between. CDR3 length equals 15 residues. The CDR3 sequence is CASSFWGRTNTEAFF. The CDR3 DNA is TGTGCCAGCAGTTTTTGGGGCAGGACGAACACTGAAGCTTTCTTT.

This clone was recorded a few times. The chain combines TRBV19 with TRBJ1-2; the D is unclear. From germline, CDR1 is LNHDA and CDR2 SQIVND (reference sequence). The CDR3 contains 16 residues. The ends were cut back, 9 bases at V and 4 bases at J, with 24 bases in the middle. DNA of the CDR3: TGTGCCAGCACCCTTGGTCGCCAGATAGGTCTCTATGGCTACACCTTC. Amino acid sequence: CASTLGRQIGLYGYTF.

The rearrangement links TRBV19 to TRBJ2-7; 11 positions match TRBD2. CDR1 LNHDA and CDR2 SQIVND come from the germline V gene (reference sequence). J was trimmed by 2 bases and V by 7 bases; bases with no gene match: 7. The CDR3 length is 15 residues. The CDR3 DNA follows: TGTGCCAGTACCACGGTAGCGGGAGGGACCTACGAGCAGTACTTC. Translation gives CASTTVAGGTYEQYF.

DNA of the CDR3: TGCAGCGTTGACGGCAGGAGCTCTGGAAACACCATATATTTT. Its protein product is CSVDGRSSGNTIYF. The chain links TRBV29-1 to TRBJ1-3; D is ambiguous. The CDR3 consists of 14 residues. Trimming took 3 bases from V and 0 from J, leaving 9 bases between them. The germline CDR1 and CDR2 sequences are SQVTM and ANQGSEA.

V usage is TRBV19 and J usage is TRBJ2-6; possibly TRBD2 for D (6 bases). CDR1 LNHDA and CDR2 SQIVND come from the germline V gene (reference sequence). Trimming took 8 bases from V and 1 from J, leaving 12 bases between them. The CDR3 covers 15 residues. Here the CDR3 DNA reads TGTGCCAGTGATGCGGGAATTTCTGGGGCCAACGTCCTGACTTTC. Translating it yields CASDAGISGANVLTF.

This chain joins TRBV9 and TRBJ2-7; a possible D gene is TRBD2 (6 bases). The germline V gene encodes CDR1 SGDLS and CDR2 YYNGEE. The CDR3 totals 15 residues. V lost 1 base to trimming and J lost 0 bases, with 11 bases between them. Here the CDR3 DNA reads TGTGCCAGCAGCGTAACCCCGGGACTCTCCTACGAGCAGTACTTC. Amino acid sequence: CASSVTPGLSYEQYF. The full variable domain, rest sourced from reference TRBV9 and TRBJ2-7, is DSGVTQTPKHLITATGQRVTLRCSPRSGDLSVYWYQQSLDQGLQFLIQYYNGEERAKGNILERFSAQQFPDLHSELNLSSLELGDSALYFCASSVTPGLSYEQYFGPGTRLTVT.

The CDR3 is CASSPGSPYEQYF. CDR3 coding DNA: TGTGCCAGCAGTCCAGGGTCCCCATACGAGCAGTACTTC. The chain uses TRBV28 and TRBJ2-7; D might be TRBD1 (5 bases). From germline, CDR1 is MDHEN and CDR2 SYDVKM. This CDR3 is 13 amino acids long. Trimming removed 5 bases at V and 4 bases at J, with 12 bases between.

This chain joins TRBV27 and TRBJ2-5; 11 bases match TRBD1. Germline V gives CDR1 MNHEY, CDR2 SMNVEV (reference sequence). Trimming cost V 6 bases and J 6 bases; bases outside gene matches: 6. There are 14 residues in the CDR3. As DNA, the CDR3 is TGTGCCAGCAGCCCCGGGACAGGGGGGCAGACCCAGTACTTC. Translated, it gives CASSPGTGGQTQYF.

The chain recombines TRBV7-2 with TRBJ1-5; D call uncertain. With 0 bases removed from V and 8 bases from J, the gap between germline ends came to 8 bases. This CDR3 has 13 residues. Germline loops: CDR1 SGHTA, CDR2 FQGNSA. The CDR3 DNA sequence: TGTGCCAGCAGCTTAGCGCCAGATGAGCCCCAGCATTTT. It specifies CASSLAPDEPQHF.

This CDR3 is CASSSPSGKNTEAFF. Written as DNA, the CDR3 is TGTGCCAGCAGTTCGCCCTCAGGAAAGAACACTGAAGCTTTCTTT. The V and J genes are TRBV28 and TRBJ1-1; no firm D call. With 4 bases removed from V and 1 base from J, the gap between germline ends came to 13 bases. From germline, CDR1 is MDHEN and CDR2 SYDVKM. CDR3 length equals 15 residues.

The chain has TRBV5-6 and TRBJ2-3, with TRBD2 matching over 15 bases. Per germline, CDR1 SGHDT and CDR2 YYEEEE. V shed 4 bases, J shed 3 bases, and the junction held 6 bases outside the gene matches. The CDR3 spans 17 residues. CDR3 loop: CASSPRTSGRATDTQYF. CDR3 sequence (DNA): TGTGCCAGCAGCCCCCGGACTAGCGGGAGGGCAACAGATACGCAGTATTTT.

This chain links TRBV5-1 with TRBJ2-7; 8 bases are a match to TRBD2. This CDR3 spans 15 amino acids. Trimming cost V 0 bases and J 9 bases; bases outside gene matches: 11. In germline, CDR1 is SGHRS, CDR2 YFSETQ. The CDR3 DNA is TGCGCCAGCAGCTTGGTTGCGGGGGGCTCTTTCGGGCAGTACTTC. This gives the protein CASSLVAGGSFGQYF. The full variable domain, rest sourced from reference TRBV5-1 and TRBJ2-7, is KAGVTQTPRYLIKTRGQQVTLSCSPISGHRSVSWYQQTPGQGLQFLFEYFSETQRNKGNFPGRFSGRQFSNSRSEMNVSTLELGDSALYLCASSLVAGGSFGQYFGPGTRLTVT.

The chain combines TRBV9 with TRBJ1-1; tentative D call: TRBD1 (6 bases). Trimming removed 1 base at V and 8 bases at J, with 12 bases between. CDR1 and CDR2 from the germline V gene are SGDLS and YYNGEE. The CDR3 is 13 residues long. The CDR3 spells CASSVTEGGEAFF. CDR3 in DNA: TGTGCCAGCAGCGTAACCGAGGGGGGAGAAGCTTTCTTT.

This sequence joins TRBV12-5 and TRBJ2-1, with D hard to call. Trimming cost V 3 bases and J 3 bases, with 6 bases left between them. The CDR3 runs to 13 residues. The germline gives CDR1 LGHNT, CDR2 FRNRAP. CDR3 loop: CASGFSVYNEQFF. The CDR3 nucleotides read TGTGCTAGTGGTTTTTCGGTCTACAATGAGCAGTTCTTC.

The chain is built from TRBV28 and TRBJ1-4, with a tentative D call TRBD1 (5 bases). The length of the CDR3 is 15 residues. Trimming cost V 2 bases and J 4 bases, with 11 bases left between them. Germline V gives CDR1 MDHEN, CDR2 SYDVKM. The CDR3 reads CASSLVQAHNEKLFF. CDR3 in DNA: TGTGCCAGCAGTTTAGTACAGGCCCATAATGAAAAACTGTTTTTT.

This clone was observed once. The chain combines TRBV6-4 with TRBJ2-1; 10 positions agree with TRBD2. This CDR3 spans 15 amino acids. V shed 2 bases and J 6 bases; nucleotides not matched to a gene: 4. Per germline, CDR1 MRHNA and CDR2 SNTAGT. As DNA, the CDR3 is TGTGCCAGCAGTGACCAGACTAGCGGGCCCAATGAGCAGTTCTTC. Residues: CASSDQTSGPNEQFF.

The V call is TRBV21-1, the J call TRBJ1-2; the D call of TRBD1 is as the table states it, not checked on the DNA. TRBV21-1 is a listed pseudogene. The CDR3 extends over 14 amino acids. The CDR3 DNA is TGTGCCAGCTGTCTTCGGGGACATAACTATGGCTACACCTTC. It specifies CASCLRGHNYGYTF.

The table lists this clone with a count of one. V gene TRBV29-1 combines with J gene TRBJ2-6; no firm D call. Germline V gene lookup returns CDR1 SQVTM and CDR2 ANQGSEA. The CDR3 covers 15 residues. The V end lost 4 bases, the J end lost 2 bases, and 12 bases lay between the germline ends. DNA of the CDR3: TGCAGCGTTGCAACCTTGCAGACTGGGGCCAACGTCCTGACTTTC. Translated, it gives CSVATLQTGANVLTF.

The V call is TRBV21-1, the J call TRBJ2-3; TRBD2 is taken as the D call from the table, unchecked against the DNA. TRBV21-1 is a known pseudogene. This CDR3 has 18 amino acids. CDR3 nucleotides: TGTGCCAGCAGCAAATCAAGGGGGCGCGGGAGGGCCGCAGATACGCAGTATTTT. It yields the protein CASSKSRGRGRAADTQYF.

The rearrangement uses TRBV19 and TRBJ1-4, with TRBD1 as a possible D gene (5 bases). The V end lost 5 bases, the J end lost 0 bases, and 19 bases lay between the germline ends. The germline CDR1 and CDR2 sequences are LNHDA and SQIVND (reference sequence). This CDR3 contains 18 residues. CDR3 sequence: CASSFAGPGSATNEKLFF. The CDR3 DNA reads TGTGCCAGTAGTTTCGCAGGGCCCGGGAGTGCAACTAATGAAAAACTGTTTTTT.

The gene calls are TRBV11-1 and TRBJ2-4, with 7 positions matching TRBD2. Looked up from germline, CDR1 is SGHAT and CDR2 is FQDESV (reference sequence). V gave up 5 bases and J gave up 0 bases; unmatched junction bases: 10. The CDR3 extends over 17 amino acids. The CDR3 loop reads CASSPTGGGPAKNIQYF. The CDR3 DNA reads as TGTGCCAGCAGCCCCACGGGCGGGGGACCAGCCAAAAACATTCAGTACTTC.

The J gene is TRBJ1-1, the V gene TRBV19; a weak D match, TRBD1 (6 bases). CDR1 and CDR2 (germline): LNHDA, SQIVND (reference sequence). This CDR3 comprises 16 residues. V was pared by 2 bases and J by 4 bases, with 17 bases between. In nucleotides, the CDR3 is TGTGCCAGTAGTATACCGCTACAGGGAAGGTCCACTGAAGCTTTCTTT. Its protein product is CASSIPLQGRSTEAFF.

V and J are TRBV7-9 and TRBJ1-1, with 9 bases aligning to TRBD1. CDR1 and CDR2 (germline): SEHNR, FQNEAQ (reference sequence). With 5 bases clipped from V and 2 bases from J, the junction kept 6 bases outside the gene matches. This CDR3 contains 15 residues. CDR3 loop: CASSLYRGLNTEAFF. DNA for the CDR3: TGTGCCAGCAGCCTTTACAGGGGGCTCAACACTGAAGCTTTCTTT.

CDR3 loop: CASSSAYNEQFF. CDR3 in DNA: TGTGCCAGCAGTTCCGCCTACAATGAGCAGTTCTTC. This chain connects TRBV28 to TRBJ2-1; no reliable D call. CDR3 length equals 12 residues. Per the germline V gene, CDR1 is MDHEN and CDR2 is SYDVKM. With 4 bases removed from V and 2 bases from J, the gap between germline ends came to 3 bases.

The rearrangement uses TRBV6-6 and TRBJ2-1; TRBD2 aligns across 9 bases. The germline CDR1 and CDR2 sequences are MNHNY and SVGAGI (reference sequence). Germline trimming cut 0 bases from V and 8 bases from J; bases unmatched to any gene: 8. The CDR3 is 16 amino acids. CDR3 coding DNA: TGTGCCAGCAGTTACTCAGGGGCGGGAGGGCCTTATGAGCAGTTCTTC. It translates to CASSYSGAGGPYEQFF.